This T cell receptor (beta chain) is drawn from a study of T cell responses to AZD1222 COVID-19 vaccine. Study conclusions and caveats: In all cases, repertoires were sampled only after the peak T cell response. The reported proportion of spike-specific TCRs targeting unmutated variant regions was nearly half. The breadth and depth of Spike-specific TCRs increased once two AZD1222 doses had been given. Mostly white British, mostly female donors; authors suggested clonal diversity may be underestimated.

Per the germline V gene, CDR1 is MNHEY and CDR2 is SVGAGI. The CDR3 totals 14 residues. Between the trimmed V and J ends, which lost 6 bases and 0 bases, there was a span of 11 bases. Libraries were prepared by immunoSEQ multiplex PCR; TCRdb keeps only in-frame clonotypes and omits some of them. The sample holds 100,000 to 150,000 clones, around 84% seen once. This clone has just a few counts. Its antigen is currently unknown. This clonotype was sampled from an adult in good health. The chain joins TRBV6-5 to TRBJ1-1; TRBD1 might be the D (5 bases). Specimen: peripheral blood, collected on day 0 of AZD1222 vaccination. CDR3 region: CASRVGTLNTEAFF. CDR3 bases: TGTGCCAGCAGGGTCGGGACGCTGAACACTGAAGCTTTCTTT.